These 23 T cell receptor beta chains were sequenced from one sample in a study of blood T cells in healthy people across ages. For the second PCR, which ran for about 7 to 11 cycles, a sample-barcoded 5' primer and a J-beta primer mix were used. Each CDR3 protein gets one entry after TCRdb re-called the 5' RACE reads with MiXCR. The data contain over 750,000 distinct CDR3 sequences, around a quarter of them seen just once; the ten biggest clones take up 9.4%. The same data also contributed to another study, on T cells of mothers and their children.

Sequences were obtained from blood. The receptors come from a boy aged 10-17 years in good health.

There are a few counts of this clonotype. This sequence joins TRBV6-2 or TRBV6-3 and TRBJ1-1; D not resolved. The CDR3 contains 13 residues. Germline values: CDR1 MNHEY, CDR2 SVGEGT. With 6 bases removed from V and 5 bases from J, the gap between germline ends came to 13 bases. In DNA form, the CDR3 reads TGTGCCAGCAGCCGGACGGTGGGTACTGAAGCTTTCTTT. Its protein is CASSRTVGTEAFF.

This clonotype turned up a few times. The chain couples TRBV20-1 to TRBJ2-7; D ambiguous. Germline V gives CDR1 DFQATT, CDR2 SNEGSKA (reference sequence). Trimming took off 3 bases at V and 0 bases at J, with 12 bases between the two ends. The CDR3 contains 14 residues. CDR3 residues: CSASSLLDSYEQYF. The CDR3 DNA sequence: TGCAGTGCTAGCTCCCTACTCGACTCCTACGAGCAGTACTTC.

This clonotype has a handful of counts. This chain uses TRBV7-9 with TRBJ2-5; TRBD1 might be the D (6 bases). The CDR3 loop spans 15 amino acids. Germline V gives CDR1 SEHNR, CDR2 FQNEAQ (reference sequence). V shed 6 bases and J shed 2 bases, with 16 bases lying between them. CDR3 in amino acids: CASRPRGPPQETQYF. The CDR3 nucleotides read TGTGCCAGCAGACCCAGGGGCCCTCCTCAAGAGACCCAGTACTTC.

The chain is built from TRBV6-4 and TRBJ2-1; D perhaps matches TRBD2 (5 bases). Deletions cut 3 bases from V and 4 bases from J, with 13 bases between. From germline, CDR1 is MRHNA and CDR2 SNTAGT. CDR3 length equals 15 residues. The CDR3 DNA follows: TGTGCCAGCAGTGAGGAGCGGAGCCCTTACAATGAGCAGTTCTTC. Protein: CASSEERSPYNEQFF.

This clonotype is a singleton in its sample. J is TRBJ2-3 and V is TRBV29-1; 13 nucleotides agree with TRBD2. J was trimmed by 5 bases and V by 6 bases; bases with no gene match: 5. Looked up from germline, CDR1 is SQVTM and CDR2 is ANQGSEA. The CDR3 is 14 residues long. CDR3 protein: CSVLLAGGVDTQYF. CDR3 DNA: TGCAGCGTCTTACTAGCGGGAGGGGTAGATACGCAGTATTTT.

The chain recombines TRBV7-2 with TRBJ1-5; D is perhaps TRBD1 (6 bases). This CDR3 has 15 residues. Germline V gene sequence: CDR1 SGHTA, CDR2 FQGNSA. V dropped 4 bases and J dropped 6 bases, with 16 bases sitting between them. CDR3 bases: TGTGCCAGCAGCTCATACACAGGGTTAGGTCAGCCCCAGCATTTT. This translates into CASSSYTGLGQPQHF.

The chain combines TRBV9 with TRBJ1-1; 7 positions agree with TRBD1. The CDR3 runs 18 residues. The ends lost 0 bases at V and 4 bases at J; junction bases unmatched: 15. The germline gives CDR1 SGDLS, CDR2 YYNGEE. CDR3 DNA: TGTGCCAGCAGCGTAGACCTGGACAGGACCCGGGTGGGCACTGAAGCTTTCTTT. It codes for CASSVDLDRTRVGTEAFF.

The rearrangement uses TRBV28 and TRBJ2-1, with 15 bases matching TRBD2. Germline V gives CDR1 MDHEN, CDR2 SYDVKM. This CDR3 has 17 amino acids. The junction had 6 bases not matched to a gene; V was cut back by 4 bases and J by 5 bases. Written as DNA, the CDR3 is TGTGCCAGCAGTTCCGGGACTAGCGGGAGGTATGACAATGAGCAGTTCTTC. This gives the protein CASSSGTSGRYDNEQFF.

This chain uses TRBV29-1 with TRBJ2-1; 9 nucleotides align to TRBD2. J was trimmed by 7 bases and V by 1 base; bases with no gene match: 5. The germline gives CDR1 SQVTM, CDR2 ANQGSEA. The CDR3 is made up of 14 amino acids. The DNA of the CDR3 is TGCAGCGTTGAAGGGACTAGCGTTTGGAATGAGCAGTTCTTC. It translates to CSVEGTSVWNEQFF.

This clonotype showed up just a few times. This rearrangement joins TRBV20-1 to TRBJ2-1; TRBD2 might be the D (5 bases). Trimming shortened V by 3 bases and J by 0 bases, and 12 bases separated the two germline ends. The CDR3 totals 15 residues. Germline CDR1 DFQATT, CDR2 SNEGSKA (reference sequence). CDR3 amino acids: CSASGISRSYNEQFF. The CDR3 nucleotides are TGCAGTGCTAGCGGGATCTCTCGCTCCTACAATGAGCAGTTCTTC.

V is TRBV20-1 and J is TRBJ2-3; D remains ambiguous. The length of the CDR3 is 15 residues. The V end was cut by 6 bases, the J end by 0 bases, with 16 bases between. The germline CDR1 and CDR2 sequences are DFQATT and SNEGSKA (reference sequence). CDR3 nucleotides: TGCAGTGCAGTACCGCTTCAAACTAGCACAGATACGCAGTATTTT. Translating it yields CSAVPLQTSTDTQYF.

In this sample, this clonotype turned up many times. In DNA form, the CDR3 reads TGTGCCAGCAGTTTGGTAGCGGGCGGGGAGCAGTACTTC. It translates to CASSLVAGGEQYF. The chain joins TRBV12-3 or TRBV12-4 to TRBJ2-7, with 7 bases matching TRBD2. V gave up 3 bases and J gave up 7 bases; unmatched junction bases: 6. There are 13 residues in the CDR3.

Only a few counts were recorded for this clonotype. The chain recombines TRBV12-3 or TRBV12-4 with TRBJ1-1, with 10 positions matching TRBD1. V trimming: 6 bases; J trimming: 7 bases; junction bases outside the gene matches: 8. This CDR3 has 14 residues. The CDR3 here is CASSSGTGDSEAFF. CDR3 nucleotide sequence: TGTGCCAGCAGCTCCGGGACAGGGGACAGTGAAGCTTTCTTT.

V is TRBV11-1 and J is TRBJ2-1; TRBD2 matches at 13 bases. The J call may be wrong; the DNA end is better matched by TRBJ2-5. Germline CDR1 is SGHAT and CDR2 is FQDESV (reference sequence). The CDR3 loop spans 14 amino acids. DNA of the CDR3: TGTGCCAGCAGCCGGGGACTAGCGGGACAATACCAGTACTTC. Translation: CASSRGLAGQYQYF.

V is TRBV11-2 and J is TRBJ2-7; the D is unclear. Per the germline V gene, CDR1 is SGHAT and CDR2 is FQNNGV. Trimming shortened V by 5 bases and J by 3 bases, and 14 bases separated the two germline ends. The CDR3 contains 14 residues. CDR3 sequence reads: CASSPSGGRYEQYF. The CDR3 DNA reads TGTGCCAGCAGCCCCTCCGGTGGGCGCTACGAGCAGTACTTC.

This CDR3 reads CATRKGRDGYTF. The CDR3 DNA is TGTGCCACCCGCAAAGGGAGGGATGGCTACACCTTC. The V gene is TRBV19, the J gene TRBJ1-2; D uncertain. V was pared by 10 bases and J by 6 bases, with 15 bases between. In germline, CDR1 is LNHDA, CDR2 SQIVND (reference sequence). This CDR3 region has 12 residues.

The chain combines TRBV4-1 with TRBJ2-1; 8 bases are shared with TRBD2. CDR1 is MGHRA and CDR2 is YSYEKL in the germline V gene. Germline trimming cut 0 bases from V and 8 bases from J; bases unmatched to any gene: 3. The CDR3 consists of 14 residues. The CDR3 coding sequence is TGCGCCAGCAGCCAAGATGGACTAGCAGATGAGCAGTTCTTC. Its translation: CASSQDGLADEQFF.

V usage is TRBV3-1 and J usage is TRBJ2-7; D remains ambiguous. V was shortened by 2 bases and J by 5 bases, with 7 bases between the two germline ends. Germline-derived CDR1 and CDR2 are LGHDT and YNNKEL (reference sequence). The CDR3 consists of 12 residues. The CDR3 sequence is CASSQSFNEQYF. In DNA form, the CDR3 reads TGTGCCAGCAGCCAAAGTTTTAACGAGCAGTACTTC.

In this sample, this clonotype turned up a few times. The rearrangement links TRBV4-1 to TRBJ1-5; D possibly corresponds to TRBD1 (6 bases). The CDR3 sequence is 16 residues long. The V end lost 0 bases, the J end lost 2 bases, and 11 bases lay between the germline ends. The germline CDR1 and CDR2 sequences are MGHRA and YSYEKL. CDR3 loop: CASSQEGAVGNQPQHF. CDR3 bases: TGCGCCAGCAGCCAAGAGGGGGCAGTCGGCAATCAGCCCCAGCATTTT.

The chain links TRBV24-1 to TRBJ1-2; no clear D. Germline CDR1 is KGHDR and CDR2 is SFDVKD. The CDR3 totals 13 residues. The ends were cut back, 5 bases at V and 2 bases at J, with 8 bases in the middle. The CDR3 region has the DNA TGTGCCACCAGTGTTCGTCAAAACTATGGCTACACCTTC. This encodes CATSVRQNYGYTF.

The chain links TRBV29-1 to TRBJ2-6; 9 bases map to TRBD1. With V trimmed by 0 bases and J by 3 bases, 9 bases remained unmatched. Germline CDR1 is SQVTM and CDR2 is ANQGSEA. The CDR3 runs to 18 residues. The CDR3 spells CSVEEAEQGAFGANVLTF. CDR3 nucleotides: TGCAGCGTTGAAGAGGCGGAACAGGGGGCTTTTGGGGCCAACGTCCTGACTTTC.

This clonotype was picked up a small number of times. The chain is built from TRBV11-3 and TRBJ2-4; a weak D match, TRBD2 (6 bases). The CDR3 sequence is 15 residues long. From germline, CDR1 is SGHNT and CDR2 YENEEA. V was pared by 5 bases and J by 4 bases, with 15 bases between. The CDR3 region is CASSGPGEPKNIQYF. As DNA, the CDR3 is TGTGCCAGCAGCGGACCGGGGGAGCCAAAAAACATTCAGTACTTC.

The J gene is TRBJ1-1, the V gene TRBV24-1; perhaps TRBD1 as D (5 bases). Trimming took 5 bases from V and 3 from J, leaving 9 bases between them. Looked up from germline, CDR1 is KGHDR and CDR2 is SFDVKD. This CDR3 is built from 13 residues. The CDR3 DNA follows: TGTGCCACCAGTGGGCCAGGGCACACTGAAGCTTTCTTT. Its translation is CATSGPGHTEAFF.